This T cell receptor (beta chain) came from a study of blood T cell repertoires in COVID-19 (dated by TCRdb to between 2020 and 2021). Looking at the study overall: Samples covering the acute and convalescent phases of COVID-19 were provided by collaborators in the United States, Italy and Spain. Deeply sampled blood TCRbeta repertoires from subjects exposed to, actively infected with, or recovered from COVID-19 were included in the dataset. The samples were drawn from two sources: the first 160 participants of the ongoing ImmuneRACE study, and 1,000 to 1,500 subjects contributed by 6 global collaborators. A de-identified subject ID, COVID-19 status, age in years and sex were almost always included in the sample metadata. The repertoires were released in a freely available public database intended as a resource for research on the immune response to SARS-CoV-2. The prospective study material was composed of cDNA or gDNA derived from T cells, B-cell-depleted T cells, or PBMCs. Where available, HLA class I and class II types were obtained from metadata supplied by the sample provider rather than from assay-based typing. Paper-wide results and their limitations: The amount of clinical and demographic metadata varied by source and participant and was provided uncurated.

Sequences KGHDR (CDR1) and SFDVKD (CDR2) are obtained from the germline V gene. The CDR3 holds 16 amino acids from the cysteine to the phenylalanine. Of the read, only the CDR3 DNA is kept; its 48 bases are in frame from base 1. Germline trimming: 4 bases from V, 4 bases from J; junction bases outside gene matches: 9. As concerns this clone: It lacks a known antigen. Base qualities were left out, and no much larger clone turns up one base away.

Collaborating institutions collected whole blood in K2EDTA tubes following their own protocols. For TCRbeta analysis, collaborators shipped samples in one of three forms: frozen whole blood, isolated PBMCs, or DNA extracted from either of those sample types. TCRbeta CDR3 regions were amplified from genomic DNA by means of the immunoSEQ Assay, a bias-controlled multiplex PCR. As for the authors' bioinformatics: The number of nucleated cells in each sample was estimated from the amplification of reference gene primers within the assay. To quantify the absolute abundance of each unique TCRbeta CDR3 rearrangement, sequence reads were collapsed and filtered. For each sample, productive Simpson clonality was calculated by taking the square root of Simpson's diversity index across productive rearrangements. TCRdb took over this immuneACCESS table, retaining in-frame rearrangements with V and J assigned. Such tables are incomplete; in checked studies, under half of the missing clones stem from an unresolved V gene, and the remainder is unexplained. For V, J and clone size, that table is used; D and trimming come from the DNA. The sample table contains about 130,000 clones; only one count was recorded for over 75% of them. The ten largest clones capture 3% to 4% of the sample.

The clonotype originates from a woman aged 55-69 years with acute or convalescent COVID-19. The chain joins TRBV24-1 to TRBJ2-1, and 7 junction bases match TRBD2. The material sequenced was peripheral blood. The CDR3 reads CATSDPSSGSYNEQFF. The nucleotide sequence is given as TGTGCCACCAGTGACCCCTCTAGCGGTTCATACAATGAGCAGTTCTTC.